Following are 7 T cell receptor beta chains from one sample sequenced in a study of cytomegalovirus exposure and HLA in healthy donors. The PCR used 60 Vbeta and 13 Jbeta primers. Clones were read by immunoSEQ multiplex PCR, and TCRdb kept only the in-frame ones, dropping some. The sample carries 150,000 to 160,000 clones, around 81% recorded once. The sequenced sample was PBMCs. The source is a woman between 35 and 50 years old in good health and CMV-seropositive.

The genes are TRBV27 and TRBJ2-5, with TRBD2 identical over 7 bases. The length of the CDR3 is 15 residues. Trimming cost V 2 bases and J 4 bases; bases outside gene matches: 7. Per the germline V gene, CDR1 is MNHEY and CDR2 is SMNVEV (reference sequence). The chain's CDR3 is CASSLVGGPVETQYF. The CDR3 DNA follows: TGTGCCAGCAGTTTAGTGGGAGGGCCAGTAGAGACCCAGTACTTC.

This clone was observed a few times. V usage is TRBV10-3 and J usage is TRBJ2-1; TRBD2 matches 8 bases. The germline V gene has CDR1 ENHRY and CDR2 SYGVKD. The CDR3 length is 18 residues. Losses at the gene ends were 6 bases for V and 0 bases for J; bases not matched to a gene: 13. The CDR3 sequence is CAISGTWREAHSYNEQFF. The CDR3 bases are TGTGCCATCAGCGGGACTTGGCGGGAGGCCCACTCCTACAATGAGCAGTTCTTC.

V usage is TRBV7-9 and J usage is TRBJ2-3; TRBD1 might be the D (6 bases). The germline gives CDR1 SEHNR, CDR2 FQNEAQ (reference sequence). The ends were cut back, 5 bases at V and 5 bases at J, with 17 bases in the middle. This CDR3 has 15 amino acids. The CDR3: CASSPGAGGRDTQYF. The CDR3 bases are TGTGCCAGCAGCCCAGGGGCAGGAGGTAGAGATACGCAGTATTTT.

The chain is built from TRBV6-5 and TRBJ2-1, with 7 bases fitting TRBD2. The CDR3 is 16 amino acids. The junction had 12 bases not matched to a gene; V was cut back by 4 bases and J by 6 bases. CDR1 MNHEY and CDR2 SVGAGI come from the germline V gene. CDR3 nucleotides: TGTGCCAGCAGTTCGTCGGGGCTAGCGGAAGGCAATGAGCAGTTCTTC. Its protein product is CASSSSGLAEGNEQFF.

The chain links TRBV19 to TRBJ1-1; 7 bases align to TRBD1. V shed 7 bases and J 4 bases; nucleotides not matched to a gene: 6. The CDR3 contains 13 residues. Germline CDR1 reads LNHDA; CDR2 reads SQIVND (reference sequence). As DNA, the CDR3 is TGTGCCAGTACCCTGACAGGGCGCACTGAAGCTTTCTTT. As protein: CASTLTGRTEAFF.

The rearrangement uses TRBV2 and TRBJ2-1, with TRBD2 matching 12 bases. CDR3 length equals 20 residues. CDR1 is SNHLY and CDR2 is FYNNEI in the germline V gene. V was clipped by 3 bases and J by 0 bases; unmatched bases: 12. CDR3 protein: CASSEFIGLAGTSSYNEQFF. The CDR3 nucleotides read TGTGCCAGCAGTGAGTTTATAGGACTAGCGGGAACGAGCTCCTACAATGAGCAGTTCTTC.

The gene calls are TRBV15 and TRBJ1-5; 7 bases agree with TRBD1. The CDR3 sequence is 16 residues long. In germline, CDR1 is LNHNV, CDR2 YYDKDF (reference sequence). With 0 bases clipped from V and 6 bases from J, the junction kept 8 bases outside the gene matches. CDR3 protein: CATSREDQGVGQPQHF. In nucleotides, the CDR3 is TGTGCCACCAGCAGAGAGGATCAGGGGGTAGGTCAGCCCCAGCATTTT.